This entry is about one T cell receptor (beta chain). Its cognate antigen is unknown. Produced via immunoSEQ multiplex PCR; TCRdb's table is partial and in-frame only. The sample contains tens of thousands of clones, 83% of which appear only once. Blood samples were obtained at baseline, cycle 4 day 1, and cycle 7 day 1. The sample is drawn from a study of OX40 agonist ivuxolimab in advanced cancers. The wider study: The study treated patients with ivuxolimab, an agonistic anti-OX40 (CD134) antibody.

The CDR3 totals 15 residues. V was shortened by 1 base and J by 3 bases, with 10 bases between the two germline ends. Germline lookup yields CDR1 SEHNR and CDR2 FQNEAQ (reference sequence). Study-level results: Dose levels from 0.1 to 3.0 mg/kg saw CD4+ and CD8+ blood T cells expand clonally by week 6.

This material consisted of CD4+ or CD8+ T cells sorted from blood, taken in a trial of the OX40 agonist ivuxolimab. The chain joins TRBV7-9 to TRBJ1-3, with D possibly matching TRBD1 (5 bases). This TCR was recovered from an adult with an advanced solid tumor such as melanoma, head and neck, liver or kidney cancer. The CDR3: CASSLEVTVGNTIYF. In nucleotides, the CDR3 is TGTGCCAGCAGCTTAGAGGTGACAGTTGGAAACACCATATATTTT. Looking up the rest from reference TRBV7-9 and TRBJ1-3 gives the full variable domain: DTGVSQNPRHKITKRGQNVTFRCDPISEHNRLYWYRQTLGQGPEFLTYFQNEAQLEKSRLLSDRFSAERPKGSFSTLEIQRTEQGDSAMYLCASSLEVTVGNTIYFGEGSWLTVV.